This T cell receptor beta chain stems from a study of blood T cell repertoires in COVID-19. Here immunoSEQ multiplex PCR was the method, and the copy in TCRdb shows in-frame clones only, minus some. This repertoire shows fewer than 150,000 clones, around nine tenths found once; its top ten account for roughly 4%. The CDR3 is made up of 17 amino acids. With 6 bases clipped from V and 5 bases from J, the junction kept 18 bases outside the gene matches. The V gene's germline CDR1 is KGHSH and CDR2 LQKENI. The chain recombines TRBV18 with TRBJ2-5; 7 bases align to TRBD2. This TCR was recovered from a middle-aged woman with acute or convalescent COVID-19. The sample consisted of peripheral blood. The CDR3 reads CASSGASGHNAGETQYF. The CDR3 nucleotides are TGTGCCAGCTCCGGCGCTAGCGGACATAATGCCGGGGAGACCCAGTACTTC.